This T cell receptor (beta chain) came from a study of cytomegalovirus exposure and HLA in healthy donors. Study findings and constraints: Some TCR beta chains (roughly 150 of them) were listed as cytomegalovirus-associated. TCR beta sequences reportedly predicted the HLA-A and HLA-B alleles of most subjects accurately. TRBV6-2, TRBV6-3 and some other V segments were excluded as indistinguishable.

On this clone: The antigen is unknown. Other DNA variants within this sample encode the same CDR3.

A multiplex PCR was run with 60 Vbeta primers and 13 Jbeta primers. The table came from immunoSEQ multiplex PCR; TCRdb's copy has only in-frame clones and leaves some out. The table lists 40,000 or so clones, approximately 76% of them singletons, with approximately 8% in the top ten. The CDR3 contains 13 residues. CDR1 and CDR2 from the germline V gene are MDHEN and SYDVKM. V was cut by 5 bases and J by 6 bases, with 14 bases left in between. V and J are TRBV28 and TRBJ2-7; D possibly corresponds to TRBD1 (6 bases). This TCR came from a woman aged 25-40 years in good health and CMV-seropositive. Sequenced input: PBMCs. The CDR3 DNA reads as TGTGCCAGCAGTCTAGCCAGGGGCGGCGAGCAGTACTTC. This codes for CASSLARGGEQYF.